These 25 T cell receptor beta chains were sequenced from one sample in a study of blood T cell repertoires in COVID-19. The protocol was immunoSEQ multiplex PCR, while the TCRdb copy is restricted to in-frame clones and leaves out a portion. In the table there are some 78,000 clones, roughly 87% of which are singletons. The sequencing sample was made of peripheral blood. These receptors originate from a woman in her forties or fifties in a cohort sampled during active COVID-19.

This clone was counted between two and nine times. The chain uses TRBV6-5 and TRBJ1-2, with D tentatively TRBD1 (5 bases). The CDR3 totals 14 residues. Germline V gene lookup returns CDR1 MNHEY and CDR2 SVGAGI. The DNA of the CDR3 is TGTGTCGTCGTAACTGGGGGGACCCCGAGAGGCTACACCTTC. Translated, it gives CVVVTGGTPRGYTF.

The V gene is TRBV30, the J gene TRBJ1-2; D is unclear. The CDR3 is 13 amino acids. Looked up from germline, CDR1 is GTSNPN and CDR2 is SVGIG (reference sequence). The CDR3, as DNA: TGTGCTGGCCGGCGGAGCGTTAACTATGGCTACACCTTC. Its protein product is CAGRRSVNYGYTF.

In this sample, this clone turned up once. DNA for the CDR3: TGTGCCAGCACCGGGACGAGCGGGAGCGGGGAGCTGTTTTTT. It translates to CASTGTSGSGELFF. V usage is TRBV2 and J usage is TRBJ2-2, with TRBD2 matching 8 bases. CDR1 and CDR2 (germline): SNHLY, FYNNEI. The CDR3 loop spans 14 amino acids. Losses at the gene ends were 7 bases for V and 7 bases for J; bases not matched to a gene: 8.

The CDR3 sequence is CASSLDTGELFF. CDR3 DNA: TGTGCCAGCAGTTTAGACACCGGGGAGCTGTTTTTT. V is TRBV2 and J is TRBJ2-2; D gene ambiguous. V lost 5 bases and J 3 bases, leaving 4 bases between the germline ends. This CDR3 is 12 amino acids long. Per germline, CDR1 SNHLY and CDR2 FYNNEI. The full variable domain, with the rest looked up from reference TRBV2 and TRBJ2-2, is EPEVTQTPSHQVTQMGQEVILRCVPISNHLYFYWYRQILGQKVEFLVSFYNNEISEKSEIFDDQFSVERPDGSNFTLKIRSTKLEDSAMYFCASSLDTGELFFGEGSRLTVL.

On this clone itself: The same CDR3 also results from other DNA sequences found in this sample. The chain employs TRBV7-9 and TRBJ1-6; D gene uncertain. CDR1 is SEHNR and CDR2 is FQNEAQ in the germline V gene (reference sequence). The CDR3 totals 16 residues. The V end lost 4 bases, the J end lost 0 bases, and 10 bases lay between the germline ends. In nucleotides, the CDR3 is TGTGCCAGCAGCTCCGCAGGAAGCTCCTATAATTCACCCCTCCACTTT. Translating it yields CASSSAGSSYNSPLHF.

The rearrangement links TRBV21-1 to TRBJ2-7; the D segment call TRBD2 is taken from the table without a DNA check. TRBV21-1 is shown as a pseudogene. The CDR3 covers 11 residues. CDR3 DNA sequence: TGTGCCAGCAGCATCCCTTACGAGCAGTACTTC. Translating gives CASSIPYEQYF.

The gene calls are TRBV19 and TRBJ1-6; D not resolved. The V gene lost 7 bases and the J gene lost 3 bases, with 10 bases spanning the gap. CDR1 LNHDA and CDR2 SQIVND come from the germline V gene (reference sequence). The CDR3 totals 14 residues. The CDR3 spells CASKIRDYNSPLHF. The DNA for the CDR3 is TGTGCCAGTAAGATTCGGGACTATAATTCACCCCTCCACTTT.

The chain is built from TRBV11-1 and TRBJ2-1; TRBD2 aligns across 15 bases. The CDR3 has 15 residues. Losses at the gene ends were 4 bases for V and 12 bases for J; bases not matched to a gene: 7. From germline, CDR1 is SGHAT and CDR2 FQDESV (reference sequence). The CDR3, as DNA: TGTGCCAGCAGCTATGGACTAGCGGGAGGGGTGGGGCAGTTCTTC. It yields the protein CASSYGLAGGVGQFF.

The chain couples TRBV9 to TRBJ2-3; 7 bases match TRBD2. Trimming at V came to 7 bases and at J to 0 bases, leaving 5 bases not matched to a gene. Germline CDR1 is SGDLS and CDR2 is YYNGEE. The length of the CDR3 is 14 residues. The CDR3, as DNA: TGTGCCAGCGGTAGCGGGCGAAGCACAGATACGCAGTATTTT. Translating gives CASGSGRSTDTQYF.

The CDR3 loop is CASGTGGTDTQYF. The DNA for the CDR3 is TGTGCCAGCGGGACAGGGGGAACAGATACGCAGTATTTT. The chain links TRBV3-1 (or the pseudogene TRBV3-2) to TRBJ2-3; TRBD1 agrees at 11 bases. The CDR3 runs 13 residues. With 8 bases clipped from V and 3 bases from J, the junction kept 1 base outside the gene matches. Germline CDR1 reads LGHDT; CDR2 reads YNNKEL (reference sequence).

V gene TRBV6-6 combines with J gene TRBJ2-1, with a possible D match to TRBD2 (5 bases). This CDR3 is built from 14 residues. Germline V gives CDR1 MNHNY, CDR2 SVGAGI (reference sequence). The V end was cut by 4 bases, the J end by 4 bases, with 11 bases between. CDR3 nucleotides: TGTGCCAGCAGTTCAGGAGAGGGATACAATGAGCAGTTCTTC. Residues: CASSSGEGYNEQFF.

This chain links TRBV6-4 with TRBJ2-5; possible D gene TRBD1, 6 bases. The CDR3 runs to 16 residues. The ends were cut back, 0 bases at V and 3 bases at J, with 14 bases in the middle. Germline V gives CDR1 MRHNA, CDR2 SNTAGT. The CDR3 DNA reads as TGTGCCAGCAGTGACTCGATGTTAGGGGGAAAAGAGACCCAGTACTTC. Encoded protein: CASSDSMLGGKETQYF.

This sequence joins TRBV28 and TRBJ1-2; maybe TRBD1 (5 bases). This CDR3 has 13 amino acids. CDR1 is MDHEN, CDR2 SYDVKM, per germline. V gave up 7 bases and J gave up 5 bases, with 14 bases separating them. CDR3 loop: CASKGEGRYGYTF. The CDR3 DNA is TGTGCCAGCAAAGGGGAGGGGAGGTATGGCTACACCTTC.

This chain joins TRBV5-1 and TRBJ2-1, with TRBD2 matching over 9 bases. The CDR3 has 19 amino acids. The V segment lost 0 bases and the J segment 2 bases; nucleotides outside the gene matches: 12. Germline loops: CDR1 SGHRS, CDR2 YFSETQ. The CDR3 loop is CASSLEPFGLARTYNEQFF. DNA for the CDR3: TGCGCCAGCAGCTTGGAACCTTTCGGACTAGCGCGAACCTACAATGAGCAGTTCTTC.

This rearrangement joins TRBV14 to TRBJ2-2, with D possibly matching TRBD1 (5 bases). Germline CDR1 and CDR2: SGHDN and FVKESK. The CDR3 runs to 15 residues. V shed 0 bases and J shed 4 bases, with 9 bases lying between them. The CDR3 DNA reads as TGTGCCAGCAGCCAAGAAGGGGTAATCACCGGGGAGCTGTTTTTT. Translation: CASSQEGVITGELFF.

The J gene is TRBJ1-6, the V gene TRBV30, with TRBD1 matching 10 bases. Germline CDR1 and CDR2: GTSNPN and SVGIG (reference sequence). V was pared by 4 bases and J by 7 bases, with 13 bases of the junction left unmatched. The CDR3 spans 17 residues. The CDR3 DNA reads TGTGCCTGGAACCGGGACAGGGGCAATAGGAAAAATTCACCCCTCCACTTT. This encodes CAWNRDRGNRKNSPLHF.

V usage is TRBV20-1 and J usage is TRBJ2-1, with TRBD2 identical over 13 bases. This CDR3 contains 16 residues. V was pared by 3 bases and J by 7 bases, with 9 bases of the junction left unmatched. The germline gives CDR1 DFQATT, CDR2 SNEGSKA (reference sequence). The CDR3 DNA is TGCAGTGCTAGTACTAGCGGGAGGGCCGTGAGGAATGAGCAGTTCTTC. Encoded protein: CSASTSGRAVRNEQFF.

This sequence joins TRBV27 and TRBJ1-1, with D maybe TRBD1 (5 bases). The germline V gene has CDR1 MNHEY and CDR2 SMNVEV (reference sequence). V lost 4 bases and J 5 bases, leaving 14 bases between the germline ends. The CDR3 extends over 14 amino acids. CDR3 sequence: CASSSLGGRTEAFF. For the CDR3, the DNA is TGTGCCAGCAGTTCCCTTGGGGGGAGAACTGAAGCTTTCTTT.

CDR3 nucleotides: TGTGCCAGCAGCCACCCGGGACTAGCGGGAGGGGCGAACACCGGGGAGCTGTTTTTT. Translated, it gives CASSHPGLAGGANTGELFF. V usage is TRBV3-1 (or the pseudogene TRBV3-2) and J usage is TRBJ2-2, with 16 bases identical to TRBD2. After removal of 3 bases from V and 0 bases from J, the junction contained 4 bases not matched to a gene. The germline V gene has CDR1 LGHDT and CDR2 YNNKEL (reference sequence). CDR3 length: 19 amino acids.

This chain connects TRBV4-1 to TRBJ1-2; D remains unclear. Germline V gene sequence: CDR1 MGHRA, CDR2 YSYEKL. The CDR3 sequence is 15 residues long. V was pared by 0 bases and J by 2 bases, with 10 bases between. In nucleotides, the CDR3 is TGCGCCAGCAGCCAAGATCGGCAGGAAAACTATGGCTACACCTTC. Amino acids: CASSQDRQENYGYTF.

The rearrangement links TRBV15 to TRBJ2-1; 12 bases are shared with TRBD1. Germline loops: CDR1 LNHNV, CDR2 YYDKDF (reference sequence). The CDR3 runs to 14 residues. V was pared by 6 bases and J by 9 bases, with 6 bases of the junction left unmatched. CDR3 protein: CATRSGQGAGEQFF. In DNA, the CDR3 is TGTGCCACCAGATCGGGACAGGGGGCCGGTGAGCAGTTCTTC.

The V call is TRBV6-1, the J call TRBJ2-5; TRBD2 agrees at 10 bases. The germline gives CDR1 MNHNS, CDR2 SASEGT. The CDR3 consists of 20 residues. V shed 3 bases, J shed 3 bases, and the junction held 19 bases outside the gene matches. The CDR3 loop reads CASSDSVAGGWGIEKETQYF. The DNA for the CDR3 is TGTGCCAGCAGTGATAGTGTAGCGGGAGGATGGGGAATAGAGAAAGAGACCCAGTACTTC.

This clone was counted only a few times. V usage is TRBV7-3 and J usage is TRBJ2-2; D is possibly TRBD1 (7 bases). V was cut by 6 bases and J by 0 bases, with 14 bases left in between. The CDR3 runs 16 residues. Germline V lookup: CDR1 SGHTA, CDR2 FQGTGA. The CDR3 protein is CASSRAGTANTGELFF. The CDR3 coding sequence is TGTGCCAGCAGTAGGGCGGGGACAGCGAACACCGGGGAGCTGTTTTTT. The complete variable domain, with remaining parts taken from reference TRBV7-3 and TRBJ2-2, reads GAGVSQTPSNKVTEKGKYVELRCDPISGHTALYWYRQSLGQGPEFLIYFQGTGAADDSGLPNDRFFAVRPEGSVSTLKIQRTERGDSAVYLCASSRAGTANTGELFFGEGSRLTVL.

This chain joins TRBV28 and TRBJ2-2; possibly TRBD2 for D (6 bases). Germline V CDR1 and CDR2: MDHEN, SYDVKM. The V gene lost 6 bases and the J gene lost 3 bases, with 14 bases spanning the gap. The CDR3 extends over 15 amino acids. The CDR3 spells CASRRAGVYTGELFF. The CDR3 coding sequence is TGTGCCAGCAGGCGAGCGGGTGTCTACACCGGGGAGCTGTTTTTT. Supplemented by reference TRBV28 and TRBJ2-2, the full variable domain reads DVKVTQSSRYLVKRTGEKVFLECVQDMDHENMFWYRQDPGLGLRLIYFSYDVKMKEKGDIPEGYSVSREKKERFSLILESASTNQTSMYLCASRRAGVYTGELFFGEGSRLTVL.

The rearrangement links TRBV5-1 to TRBJ2-1; D possibly corresponds to TRBD1 (5 bases). The CDR3 is 13 residues long. Trimming shortened V by 5 bases and J by 0 bases, and 6 bases separated the two germline ends. Germline V gene lookup returns CDR1 SGHRS and CDR2 YFSETQ. The CDR3: CASRDNSYNEQFF. The CDR3 region has the DNA TGCGCCAGCAGGGACAACTCCTACAATGAGCAGTTCTTC.